Presented here are 9 T cell receptor beta chains from one specimen sequenced in a study of blood T cell dynamics during melanoma immunotherapy. As for time point: pre-treatment baseline. Data came from immunoSEQ multiplex PCR; TCRdb stores just in-frame clones and leaves some out. The sample holds roughly 23,000 clones, under 90% seen once. This material consisted of blood, taken from a patient treated with checkpoint blockade. All receptors derive from a human donor with melanoma.

This chain links TRBV9 with TRBJ1-4; weak D call: TRBD1 (5 bases). This CDR3 contains 13 residues. Germline loops: CDR1 SGDLS, CDR2 YYNGEE. V lost 4 bases and J lost 8, with 12 bases in between. DNA of the CDR3: TGTGCCAGCAGCACCGGGTGGGGGGAAAAACTGTTTTTT. It encodes CASSTGWGEKLFF.

The chain joins TRBV7-6 to TRBJ2-1; D perhaps matches TRBD1 (6 bases). The CDR3 extends over 17 amino acids. The V and J ends lost 5 bases and 1 base respectively, with 18 bases between them. Per the germline V gene, CDR1 is SGHVS and CDR2 is FNYEAQ. The CDR3 loop is CASSLFPTGSSYNEQFF. The CDR3 DNA reads as TGTGCCAGCAGCCTCTTCCCCACAGGGTCGTCCTACAATGAGCAGTTCTTC.

This chain links TRBV7-8 with TRBJ2-5; 12 nucleotides match TRBD2. CDR3 length: 15 residues. V was clipped by 5 bases and J by 5 bases; unmatched bases: 6. The germline gives CDR1 SGHVS, CDR2 FQNEAQ. The CDR3 region is CASSDRTSGDETQYF. DNA for the CDR3: TGTGCCAGCAGCGATAGGACTAGCGGGGATGAGACCCAGTACTTC.

V usage is TRBV5-1 and J usage is TRBJ1-4; 10 nucleotides agree with TRBD1. J gave up 3 bases and V 2 bases, and 7 bases lay outside the gene matches. CDR1 is SGHRS and CDR2 is YFSETQ in the germline V gene. The length of the CDR3 is 17 residues. The CDR3 DNA sequence: TGCGCCAGCAGCTTCGAGGGACAGGGGTTTTCTAATGAAAAACTGTTTTTT. Protein sequence: CASSFEGQGFSNEKLFF.

This chain connects TRBV10-1 to TRBJ2-1; 12 bases fit TRBD2. V shed 8 bases and J 6 bases; nucleotides not matched to a gene: 2. CDR3 length equals 13 residues. The germline V gene encodes CDR1 WNHNN and CDR2 SYGVQD (reference sequence). DNA of the CDR3: TGCGCCAGCCAGACTAGCGGGGGCAATGAGCAGTTCTTC. It encodes CASQTSGGNEQFF.

The genes are TRBV9 and TRBJ2-3; D perhaps matches TRBD2 (5 bases). Looked up from germline, CDR1 is SGDLS and CDR2 is YYNGEE. V dropped 3 bases and J dropped 3 bases, with 11 bases sitting between them. There are 14 residues in the CDR3. The CDR3 nucleotides are TGTGCCAGCAGCGGTCGGGGTCGGACAGATACGCAGTATTTT. As protein: CASSGRGRTDTQYF.

Only one count was recorded for this clone. The gene calls are TRBV5-1 and TRBJ2-7, with 7 positions matching TRBD1. Germline lookup yields CDR1 SGHRS and CDR2 YFSETQ. The CDR3 spans 14 residues. V shed 0 bases and J 3 bases; nucleotides not matched to a gene: 3. CDR3 protein: CASSLGQGVYEQYF. CDR3 coding DNA: TGCGCCAGCAGCTTGGGGCAGGGGGTCTACGAGCAGTACTTC. Together with reference TRBV5-1 and TRBJ2-7, the CDR3 gives the full variable domain: KAGVTQTPRYLIKTRGQQVTLSCSPISGHRSVSWYQQTPGQGLQFLFEYFSETQRNKGNFPGRFSGRQFSNSRSEMNVSTLELGDSALYLCASSLGQGVYEQYFGPGTRLTVT.

Turning to this clone: One end of the junction fails to match germline, which may point to a read error. The chain recombines TRBV29-1 with TRBJ1-1, with a weak D call TRBD1 (5 bases). The CDR3 length is 9 residues. The germline V gene encodes CDR1 SQVTM and CDR2 ANQGSEA. The CDR3 region has the DNA TGCAGCGTTGAACGGGGGGACCTCTTT. This codes for CSVERGDLF.

V is TRBV5-1 and J is TRBJ2-7, with TRBD2 matching over 8 bases. CDR3 size: 16 residues. The germline CDR1 and CDR2 sequences are SGHRS and YFSETQ. V lost 4 bases and J lost 4; bases outside the gene matches: 13. The CDR3 sequence is CASSPNTGTRAYEQYF. CDR3 nucleotide sequence: TGCGCCAGCAGCCCCAACACCGGGACTAGGGCATACGAGCAGTACTTC.